This record covers a single T cell receptor (beta chain). The method was immunoSEQ multiplex PCR; TCRdb's version includes in-frame clones alone and lacks a portion of them. The data show 300,000 to 450,000 clones, more than 70% seen once. These data belong to a study of blood T cell repertoires in COVID-19. Background on the study: Samples taken during acute and convalescent COVID-19 were collected in the United States, Italy and Spain. PBMCs, B-cell-depleted T cells, or T cells provided the cDNA or gDNA that made up the material.

The CDR3 loop spans 15 amino acids. CDR1 and CDR2 from the germline V gene are MNHEY and SVGAGI. V lost 6 bases and J lost 3, with 18 bases in between. The sequence was obtained from a woman aged 55-69 years with COVID-19, enrolled during active disease. The chain uses TRBV6-5 and TRBJ2-7; D is unresolved. Sequencing was performed on peripheral blood. CDR3 sequence: CASSRYIGENYEQYF. CDR3 in DNA: TGTGCCAGCAGCCGATATATAGGAGAGAACTACGAGCAGTACTTC.